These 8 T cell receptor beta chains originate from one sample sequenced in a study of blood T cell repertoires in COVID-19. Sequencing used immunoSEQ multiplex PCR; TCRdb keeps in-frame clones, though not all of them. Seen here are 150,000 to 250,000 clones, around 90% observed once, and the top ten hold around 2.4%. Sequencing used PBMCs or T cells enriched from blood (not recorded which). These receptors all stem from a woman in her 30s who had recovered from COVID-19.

For the CDR3, the DNA is TGTGCCAGCAGCTCAGGAATTCCCCGGGACAGGGACAGAAAACTGTTTTTT. Its protein product is CASSSGIPRDRDRKLFF. The genes are TRBV7-9 and TRBJ1-4, with 9 bases aligning to TRBD1. V shed 4 bases, J shed 10 bases, and the junction held 16 bases outside the gene matches. The CDR3 totals 17 residues. CDR1 and CDR2 (germline): SEHNR, FQNEAQ (reference sequence).

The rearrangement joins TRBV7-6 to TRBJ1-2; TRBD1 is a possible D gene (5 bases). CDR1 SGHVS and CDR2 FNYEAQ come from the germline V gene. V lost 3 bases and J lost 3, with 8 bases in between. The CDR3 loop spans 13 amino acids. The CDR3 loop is CASSLGEDYGYTF. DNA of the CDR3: TGTGCCAGCAGCTTGGGGGAGGACTATGGCTACACCTTC.

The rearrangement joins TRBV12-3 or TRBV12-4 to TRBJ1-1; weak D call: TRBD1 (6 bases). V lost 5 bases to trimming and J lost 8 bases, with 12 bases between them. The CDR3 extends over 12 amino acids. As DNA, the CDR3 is TGTGCCAGCAGTACCCGACAGGACGAAGCTTTCTTT. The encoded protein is CASSTRQDEAFF.

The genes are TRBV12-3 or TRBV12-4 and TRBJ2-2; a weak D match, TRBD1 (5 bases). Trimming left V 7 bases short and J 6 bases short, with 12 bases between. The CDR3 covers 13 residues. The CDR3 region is CASTSQGAGELFF. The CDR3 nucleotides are TGTGCCAGCACATCTCAGGGCGCCGGGGAGCTGTTTTTT.

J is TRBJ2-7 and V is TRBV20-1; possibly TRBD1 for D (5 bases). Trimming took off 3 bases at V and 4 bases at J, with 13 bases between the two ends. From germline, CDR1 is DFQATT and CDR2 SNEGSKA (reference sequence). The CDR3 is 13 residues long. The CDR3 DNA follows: TGCAGTGCTAGTCCGTCAGGGAAATACGAGCAGTACTTC. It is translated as CSASPSGKYEQYF.

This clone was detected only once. The CDR3 spells CSVSPPGQGNTGELFF. The CDR3 DNA reads as TGCAGCGTCTCTCCTCCGGGACAGGGGAACACCGGGGAGCTGTTTTTT. This chain uses TRBV29-1 with TRBJ2-2; TRBD1 aligns across 9 bases. Germline CDR1 SQVTM, CDR2 ANQGSEA. The CDR3 spans 16 residues. V shed 6 bases, J shed 1 base, and the junction held 9 bases outside the gene matches.

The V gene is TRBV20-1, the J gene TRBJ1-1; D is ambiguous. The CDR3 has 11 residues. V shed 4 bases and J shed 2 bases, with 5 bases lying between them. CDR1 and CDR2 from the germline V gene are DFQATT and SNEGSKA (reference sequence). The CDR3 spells CSATQNTEAFF. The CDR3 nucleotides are TGCAGTGCTACCCAAAACACTGAAGCTTTCTTT.

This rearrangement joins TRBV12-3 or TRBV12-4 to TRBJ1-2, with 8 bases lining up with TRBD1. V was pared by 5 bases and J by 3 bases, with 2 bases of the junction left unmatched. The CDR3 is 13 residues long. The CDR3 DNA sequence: TGTGCCAGCAGTCTACAGGGGGACTATGGCTACACCTTC. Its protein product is CASSLQGDYGYTF.